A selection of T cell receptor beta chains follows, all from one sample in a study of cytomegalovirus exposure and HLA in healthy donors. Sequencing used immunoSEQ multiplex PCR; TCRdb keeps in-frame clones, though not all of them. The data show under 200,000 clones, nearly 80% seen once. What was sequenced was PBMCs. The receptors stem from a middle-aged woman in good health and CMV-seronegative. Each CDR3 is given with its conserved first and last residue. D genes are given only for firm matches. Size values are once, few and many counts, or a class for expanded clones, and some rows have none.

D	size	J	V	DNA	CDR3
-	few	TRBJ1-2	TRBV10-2	TGCGCCAGCAGTGAGAGCGGGGGTACCGGAAACTATGGCTACACCTTC	CASSESGGTGNYGYTF
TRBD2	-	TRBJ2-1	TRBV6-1	TGTGCCAGCAGTGTACTTGGGACTAGCGGGGGTAGTTCTTTAAATGAGCAGTTCTTC	CASSVLGTSGGSSLNEQFF
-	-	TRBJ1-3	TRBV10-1	TGCGCCAGCAGCCGGACAGACGGAAACACCATATATTTT	CASSRTDGNTIYF
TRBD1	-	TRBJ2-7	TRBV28	TGTGCCAGCAGTTCCTCCGGGACAGGCATCCACGAGCAGTACTTC	CASSSSGTGIHEQYF
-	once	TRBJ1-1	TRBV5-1	TGCGCCAGCCGAACTAGGGGGAAGTACACTGAAGCTTTCTTT	CASRTRGKYTEAFF
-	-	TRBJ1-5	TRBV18	TGTGCCAGCTGCGACAGAAATCAGCCCCAGCATTTT	CASCDRNQPQHF
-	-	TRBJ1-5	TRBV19	TGTGCCAGTAGCATGACAGCGCCGAATCAGCCCCAGCATTTT	CASSMTAPNQPQHF
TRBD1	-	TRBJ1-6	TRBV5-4	TGTGCCAGCAGCTTGGGGGCCGGGACAGGGTATTCACCCCTCCACTTT	CASSLGAGTGYSPLHF
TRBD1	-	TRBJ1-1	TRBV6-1	TGTGCCAGCAGCGCACAGGGGACAGTGAACACTGAAGCTTTCTTT	CASSAQGTVNTEAFF
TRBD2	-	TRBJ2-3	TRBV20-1	TGCAGTGCTAGTTTCGGGACTATAACGTATTTT	CSASFGTITYF
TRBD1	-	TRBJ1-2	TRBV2	TGTGCCAGCAGTGCCAATTCCGACAGGGCCCAGAGAGGCTACACCTTC	CASSANSDRAQRGYTF
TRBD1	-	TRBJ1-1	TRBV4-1	TGCGCCAGCAGCCCTGGAGATTGGGCCAGGGGGTACTTTAGGTGGAACACTGAAGCTTTCTTT	CASSPGDWARGYFRWNTEAFF
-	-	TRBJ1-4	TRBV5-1	TGCGCCAGCAGCTTAGGGAGAGTGGGTGAAAAACTGTTTTTT	CASSLGRVGEKLFF
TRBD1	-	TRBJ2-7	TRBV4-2	TGTGCCAGCAGCCAAATGGGGACAGGGTCCTACGAGCAGTACTTC	CASSQMGTGSYEQYF
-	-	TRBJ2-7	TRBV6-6	TGTGCCAGCAGTTACCAGAAACAGGGCCACGAGCAGTACTTC	CASSYQKQGHEQYF
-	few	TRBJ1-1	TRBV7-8	TGTGCCAGCAGACAAAGAGGGCTCACTGAAGCTTTCTTT	CASRQRGLTEAFF
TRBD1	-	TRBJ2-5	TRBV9	TGTGCCAGCAGCGCGCAGGGGGTGGAGACCCAGTACTTC	CASSAQGVETQYF
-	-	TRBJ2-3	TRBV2	TGTGCCAGCAGTGACCTAGGAAGCACAGATACGCAGTATTTT	CASSDLGSTDTQYF
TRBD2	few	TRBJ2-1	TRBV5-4	TGTGCCAGCAGCTTGGCTAGCGGTACCTACAATGAGCAGTTCTTC	CASSLASGTYNEQFF
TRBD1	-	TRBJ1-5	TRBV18	TGTGCCAGCTCACGCGTCGCTACAGGGGGCTCGGATCAGCCCCAGCATTTT	CASSRVATGGSDQPQHF
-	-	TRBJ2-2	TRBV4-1	TGCGCCAGCAGCCAAGACAGATTGGGGCCTTCAATGGGGGCCACCGGGGAGCTGTTTTTT	CASSQDRLGPSMGATGELFF
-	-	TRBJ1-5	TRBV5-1	TGCGCCAGCTCTGGGGGCGCAGGGCAGCCCCAGCATTTT	CASSGGAGQPQHF
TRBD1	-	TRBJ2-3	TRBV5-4	TGTGCCAGCAGCACCCGGACAGGGGGTAGCACAGATACGCAGTATTTT	CASSTRTGGSTDTQYF
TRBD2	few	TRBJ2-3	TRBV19	TGTGCCAGTAGGCGACTAGCGGGGGACACAGATACGCAGTATTTT	CASRRLAGDTDTQYF
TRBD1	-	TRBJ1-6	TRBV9	TGTGCCAGCAGCGTAACTATCTCGGCACAGGGGTTAAATTCACCCCTCCACTTT	CASSVTISAQGLNSPLHF
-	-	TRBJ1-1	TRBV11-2	TGTGCCAGTTCGTACGGGGGTGTCGTCACTGAAGCTTTCTTT	CASSYGGVVTEAFF
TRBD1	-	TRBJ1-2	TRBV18	TGTGCCAGCTCACCCCAAAAGGGGGCTCGTAACTATGGCTACACCTTC	CASSPQKGARNYGYTF
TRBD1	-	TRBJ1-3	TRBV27	TGTGCCAGCAGTCCCAGGGGGAGTGGAAACACCATATATTTT	CASSPRGSGNTIYF
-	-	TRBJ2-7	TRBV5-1	TGCGCCAGCAGCTTCTCTCCTCCCTACGAGCAGTACTTC	CASSFSPPYEQYF
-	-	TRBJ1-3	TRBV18	TGTGCCAGCTCACCACCTTCGGGGGGTGGAAACACCATATATTTT	CASSPPSGGGNTIYF
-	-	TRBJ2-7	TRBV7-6	TGTGCCAGCAGCTTAGGGGCAGGGGTTGACGAGCAGTACTTC	CASSLGAGVDEQYF
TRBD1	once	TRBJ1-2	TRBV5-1	TGCGCCAGCAGCTTGGGGACAGGGAATGGCTACACCTTC	CASSLGTGNGYTF
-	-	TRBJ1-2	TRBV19	TGTGCCAGTAGTATACAGGGTTTCGGCGGCTACACCTTC	CASSIQGFGGYTF
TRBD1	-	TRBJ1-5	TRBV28	TGTGCCAGCACAAACCGGGACAGGGGGCGTCAGCCCCAGCATTTT	CASTNRDRGRQPQHF
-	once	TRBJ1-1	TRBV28	TGTGCCAGCAGCCTCAACTATGAAGCTTTCTTT	CASSLNYEAFF
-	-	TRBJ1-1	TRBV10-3	TGTGCCATCAGGCAGGGACAGAACACTGAAGCTTTCTTT	CAIRQGQNTEAFF
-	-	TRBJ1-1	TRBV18	TGTGCCAGCTCACTGGGCCCCCGTACAGGGAGCACTGAAGCTTTCTTT	CASSLGPRTGSTEAFF
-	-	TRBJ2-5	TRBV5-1	TGCGCCAGCAGCTTGGTCTCAGGACTCCAAGAGACCCAGTACTTC	CASSLVSGLQETQYF
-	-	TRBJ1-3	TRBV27	TGTGCCAGCAGTTTGGGCCAGGGATTTCCTGGAAACACCATATATTTT	CASSLGQGFPGNTIYF
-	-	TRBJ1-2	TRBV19	TGTGCCAGTAGTCCCGACCAGGGCAATGGCTACACCTTC	CASSPDQGNGYTF
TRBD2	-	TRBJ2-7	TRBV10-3	TGTGCCACCCGTCGGGGGGAGTACGAGCAGTACTTC	CATRRGEYEQYF
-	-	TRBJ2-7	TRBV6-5	TGTGCCAGCAGTTATTTGGCAGGCGCCTACGAGCAGTACTTC	CASSYLAGAYEQYF
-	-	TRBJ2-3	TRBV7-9	TGTGCCAGCAGCTGGGACTTCCCCTCCTGGGCAGATACGCAGTATTTT	CASSWDFPSWADTQYF
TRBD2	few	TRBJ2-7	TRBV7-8	TGTGCCAGCAGCCCTACCAGCGGGGAGAGGTACGAGCAGTACTTC	CASSPTSGERYEQYF
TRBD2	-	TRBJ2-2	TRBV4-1	TGCGCCAGCAGCCCCCGGACTAGCAGTACCGGGGAGCTGTTTTTT	CASSPRTSSTGELFF
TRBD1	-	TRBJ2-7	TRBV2	TGTGCCAGCAAGGGGGCAGTTCTCGACGAGCAGTACTTC	CASKGAVLDEQYF
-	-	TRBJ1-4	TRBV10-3	TGTGCCATCAGCACGGGCCGGGGGTCCGAAAAACTGTTTTTT	CAISTGRGSEKLFF
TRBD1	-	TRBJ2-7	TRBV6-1	TGTGCCAGCAGGCCAGGACAGGGCTTTGCCTACGAGCAGTACTTC	CASRPGQGFAYEQYF
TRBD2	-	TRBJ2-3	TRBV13	TGTGCCAGCAGCCCAATTAGCGGGGGGGCTTTAGGAGGCACAGATACGCAGTATTTT	CASSPISGGALGGTDTQYF